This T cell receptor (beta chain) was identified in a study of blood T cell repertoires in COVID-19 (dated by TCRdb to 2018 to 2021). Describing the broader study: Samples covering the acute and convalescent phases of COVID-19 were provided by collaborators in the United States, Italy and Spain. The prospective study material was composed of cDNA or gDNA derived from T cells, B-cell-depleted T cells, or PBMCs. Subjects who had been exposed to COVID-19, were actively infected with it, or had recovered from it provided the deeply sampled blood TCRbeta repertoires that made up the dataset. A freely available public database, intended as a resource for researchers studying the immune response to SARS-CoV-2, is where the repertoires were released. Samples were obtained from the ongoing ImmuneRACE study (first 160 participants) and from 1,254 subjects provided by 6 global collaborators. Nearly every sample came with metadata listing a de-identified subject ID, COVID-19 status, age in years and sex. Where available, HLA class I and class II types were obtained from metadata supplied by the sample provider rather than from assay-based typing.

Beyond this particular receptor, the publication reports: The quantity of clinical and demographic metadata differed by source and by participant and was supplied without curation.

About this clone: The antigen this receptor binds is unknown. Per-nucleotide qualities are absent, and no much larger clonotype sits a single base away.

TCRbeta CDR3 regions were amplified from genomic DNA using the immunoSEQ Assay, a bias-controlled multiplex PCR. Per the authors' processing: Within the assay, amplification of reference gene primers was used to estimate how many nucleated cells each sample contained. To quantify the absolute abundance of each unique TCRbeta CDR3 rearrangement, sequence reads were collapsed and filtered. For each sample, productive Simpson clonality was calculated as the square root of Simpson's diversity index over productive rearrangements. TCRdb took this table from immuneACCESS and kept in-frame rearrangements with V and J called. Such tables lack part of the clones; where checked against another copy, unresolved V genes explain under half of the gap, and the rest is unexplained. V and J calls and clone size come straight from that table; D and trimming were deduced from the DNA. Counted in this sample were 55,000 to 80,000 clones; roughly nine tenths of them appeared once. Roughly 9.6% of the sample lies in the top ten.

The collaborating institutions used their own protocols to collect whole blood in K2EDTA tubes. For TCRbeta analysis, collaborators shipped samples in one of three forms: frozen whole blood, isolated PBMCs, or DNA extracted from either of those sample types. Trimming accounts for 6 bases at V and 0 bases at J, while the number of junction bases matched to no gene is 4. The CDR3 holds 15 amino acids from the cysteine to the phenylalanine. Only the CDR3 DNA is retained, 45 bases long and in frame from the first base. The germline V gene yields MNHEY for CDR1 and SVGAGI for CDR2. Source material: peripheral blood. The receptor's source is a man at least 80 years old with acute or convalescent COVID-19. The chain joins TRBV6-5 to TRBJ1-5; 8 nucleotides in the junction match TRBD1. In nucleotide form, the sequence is TGTGCCAGCAGACTAGGACAGGGTAGCAATCAGCCCCAGCATTTT. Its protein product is CASRLGQGSNQPQHF.